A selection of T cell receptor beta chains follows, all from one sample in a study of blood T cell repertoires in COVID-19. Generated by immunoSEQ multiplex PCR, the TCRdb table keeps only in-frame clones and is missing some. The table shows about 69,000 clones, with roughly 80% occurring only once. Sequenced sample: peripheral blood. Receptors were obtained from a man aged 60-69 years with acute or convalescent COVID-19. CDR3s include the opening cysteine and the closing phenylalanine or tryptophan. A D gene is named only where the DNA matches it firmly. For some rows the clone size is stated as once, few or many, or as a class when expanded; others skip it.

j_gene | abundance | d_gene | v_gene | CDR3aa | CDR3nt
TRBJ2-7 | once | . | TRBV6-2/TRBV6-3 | CASSSPYEQYF | TGTGCCAGCAGTTCCCCTTACGAGCAGTACTTC
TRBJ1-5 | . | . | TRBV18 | CASSPQGIEQPQHF | TGTGCCAGCTCACCGCAGGGTATCGAACAGCCCCAGCATTTT
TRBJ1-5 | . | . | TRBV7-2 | CASSLEYSNQPQHF | TGTGCCAGCAGCTTAGAATATAGCAATCAGCCCCAGCATTTT
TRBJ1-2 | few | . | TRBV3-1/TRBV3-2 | CASSQFEGYTF | TGTGCCAGCAGCCAATTTGAGGGCTACACCTTC
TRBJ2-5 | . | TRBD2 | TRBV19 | CASSSPRLAGVQETQYF | TGTGCCAGTAGTTCACCTCGACTAGCGGGGGTCCAAGAGACCCAGTACTTC
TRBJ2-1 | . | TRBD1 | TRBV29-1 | CSVGQGAYNEQFF | TGCAGCGTTGGACAGGGGGCCTACAATGAGCAGTTCTTC
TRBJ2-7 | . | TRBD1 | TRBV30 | CAWSTGGLDSYEQYF | TGTGCCTGGAGTACAGGGGGCTTGGACTCCTACGAGCAGTACTTC
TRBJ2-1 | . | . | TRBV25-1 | CASSFRYNEQFF | TGTGCCAGCAGTTTTCGGTACAATGAGCAGTTCTTC
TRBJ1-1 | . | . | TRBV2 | CASIPRRGTEAFF | TGTGCCAGCATCCCCCGCCGGGGCACTGAAGCTTTCTTT
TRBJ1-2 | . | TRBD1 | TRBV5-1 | CASSGGQGDLYGYTF | TGCGCCAGCAGCGGGGGACAGGGAGACCTCTATGGCTACACCTTC
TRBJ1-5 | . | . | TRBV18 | CASSPGGLANQPQHF | TGTGCCAGCTCACCGGGCGGGTTGGCCAATCAGCCCCAGCATTTT
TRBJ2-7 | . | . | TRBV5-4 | CASSPDGGVHSYEQYF | TGTGCCAGCAGCCCTGATGGCGGGGTCCACAGCTACGAGCAGTACTTC
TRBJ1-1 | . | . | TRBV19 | CASSRGLMDTEAFF | TGTGCCAGTAGTAGGGGGCTAATGGACACTGAAGCTTTCTTT
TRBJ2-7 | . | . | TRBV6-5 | CASSRDSSSYEQYF | TGTGCCAGCAGTCGGGACTCGAGCTCCTACGAGCAGTACTTC
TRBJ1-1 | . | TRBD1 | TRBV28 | CASSLRTGGTEAFF | TGTGCCAGCAGTCTCAGGACAGGGGGCACTGAAGCTTTCTTT
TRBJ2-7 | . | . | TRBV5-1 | CASSGDTQNYEQYF | TGCGCCAGCAGCGGGGACACGCAAAACTACGAGCAGTACTTC
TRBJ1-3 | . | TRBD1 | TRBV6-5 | CASRLRGQGNTIYF | TGTGCCAGCAGACTCAGGGGGCAAGGAAACACCATATATTTT
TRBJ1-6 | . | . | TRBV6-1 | CASSDREGTNSPLHF | TGTGCCAGCAGTGACAGGGAGGGGACGAATTCACCCCTCCACTTT
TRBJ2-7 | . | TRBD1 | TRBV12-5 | CASARDRHLEQYF | TGTGCTAGTGCTCGGGACAGGCACCTGGAGCAGTACTTC
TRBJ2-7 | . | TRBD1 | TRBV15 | CATSRERDREGVKQYF | TGTGCCACCAGCAGAGAGAGGGACAGGGAGGGGGTGAAGCAGTACTTC
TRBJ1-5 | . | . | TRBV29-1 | CSVETDSNQPQHF | TGCAGCGTTGAGACAGATAGCAATCAGCCCCAGCATTTT
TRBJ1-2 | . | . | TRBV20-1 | CSAKDSYGYTF | TGCAGTGCCAAGGACAGCTATGGCTACACCTTC
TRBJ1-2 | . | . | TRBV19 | CASSTQAGGRYGYTF | TGTGCCAGTAGTACCCAGGCGGGGGGCAGGTATGGCTACACCTTC
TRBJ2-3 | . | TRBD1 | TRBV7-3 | CASSSFGQGAGTDTQYF | TGTGCCAGCAGCTCCTTTGGACAGGGGGCTGGCACAGATACGCAGTATTTT
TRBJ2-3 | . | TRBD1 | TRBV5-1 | CASSVEGTGVDTQYF | TGCGCCAGCAGCGTAGAGGGGACAGGGGTAGATACGCAGTATTTT
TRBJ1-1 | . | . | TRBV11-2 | CASSFIRTANTEAFF | TGTGCCAGCAGCTTTATTAGGACAGCAAACACTGAAGCTTTCTTT
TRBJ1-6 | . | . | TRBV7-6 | CASSPRWTVNSPLHF | TGTGCCAGCAGCCCCAGATGGACAGTTAATTCACCCCTCCACTTT